Shown below are 26 T cell receptor beta chains from a single sample sequenced in a study of identical twins. In TCRdb, the 5' RACE reads were re-called with MiXCR into one record per CDR3 protein. Of about 1.7 million distinct CDR3 sequences in the sample, about 31% were seen once. The sequencing sample was made of cord blood. The receptor source for this set is a newborn girl in good health.

The chain employs TRBV5-1 and TRBJ2-1; 12 bases are shared with TRBD2. The CDR3 contains 18 residues. The germline V gene encodes CDR1 SGHRS and CDR2 YFSETQ. Germline trimming cut 6 bases from V and 2 bases from J; bases unmatched to any gene: 12. The CDR3 nucleotides read TGCGCCAGCAACCCCTCAATCTCTAGCGGGAGGGCCTACAATGAGCAGTTCTTC. As protein: CASNPSISSGRAYNEQFF.

This clonotype was counted a few times. The chain carries TRBV5-6 and TRBJ2-7; 15 nucleotides agree with TRBD2. The germline CDR1 and CDR2 sequences are SGHDT and YYEEEE. V was pared by 4 bases and J by 0 bases, with 17 bases of the junction left unmatched. This CDR3 spans 21 amino acids. The CDR3 sequence is CASSETHGTSGRIRSSYEQYF. The CDR3 DNA reads as TGTGCCAGCAGCGAAACCCACGGGACTAGCGGGAGGATTAGGAGCTCCTACGAGCAGTACTTC.

This clonotype was recorded only once. V and J are TRBV28 and TRBJ2-1, with TRBD2 identical over 7 bases. Trimming at V came to 10 bases and at J to 10 bases, leaving 4 bases not matched to a gene. The CDR3 contains 10 residues. Germline V lookup: CDR1 MDHEN, CDR2 SYDVKM. The CDR3, as DNA: TGTGCCAATCGGGGGGACGAGCAGTTCTTC. As protein: CANRGDEQFF.

This rearrangement joins TRBV4-1 to TRBJ2-2, with 9 bases that match TRBD1. The CDR3 covers 13 residues. J lost 6 bases, V lost 4 bases, and 0 bases had no gene match. CDR1 is MGHRA and CDR2 is YSYEKL in the germline V gene. The CDR3: CASSRTGAGELFF. CDR3 DNA: TGCGCCAGCAGCCGGACAGGGGCCGGGGAGCTGTTTTTT.

The chain has TRBV29-1 and TRBJ2-2; 12 bases match TRBD2. The CDR3 extends over 15 amino acids. V was clipped by 6 bases and J by 6 bases; unmatched bases: 8. The germline CDR1 and CDR2 sequences are SQVTM and ANQGSEA. The CDR3 DNA reads TGCAGCGTGTTGGGACTAGCGGGCGCCCCCGGGGAGCTGTTTTTT. Amino acid sequence: CSVLGLAGAPGELFF.

The chain employs TRBV9 and TRBJ2-3; 8 positions agree with TRBD2. V shed 6 bases, J shed 2 bases, and the junction held 8 bases outside the gene matches. Germline V gene data show CDR1 as SGDLS and CDR2 as YYNGEE. The CDR3 runs to 15 residues. For the CDR3, the DNA is TGTGCCAGCACCGCGGGGGGCAGCCCCACAGATACGCAGTATTTT. Translated: CASTAGGSPTDTQYF. Using reference TRBV9 and TRBJ2-3 for the parts outside the CDR3, the full variable domain is DSGVTQTPKHLITATGQRVTLRCSPRSGDLSVYWYQQSLDQGLQFLIQYYNGEERAKGNILERFSAQQFPDLHSELNLSSLELGDSALYFCASTAGGSPTDTQYFGPGTRLTVL.

The chain has TRBV30 and TRBJ1-2; D not resolved. The germline V gene has CDR1 GTSNPN and CDR2 SVGIG (reference sequence). Trimming cost V 3 bases and J 1 base, with 12 bases left between them. The length of the CDR3 is 14 residues. The CDR3 nucleotides are TGTGCCTGGAGAGGTCAAAAAAATAACTATGGCTACACCTTC. Its translation: CAWRGQKNNYGYTF.

In regard to this clonotype: A much larger clonotype is one base distant, so this may be a read error. This rearrangement joins TRBV12-3 or TRBV12-4 to TRBJ2-3; unclear D gene. The V gene lost 3 bases and the J gene lost 0 bases, with 10 bases spanning the gap. The CDR3 length is 15 residues. CDR3: CASSFQEFSTDTQYF. In nucleotides, the CDR3 is TGTGCCAGCAGTTTTCAGGAGTTTAGCACAGATACGCAGTATTTT.

This clonotype was recorded a few times. The chain recombines TRBV27 with TRBJ2-7, with 7 bases identical to TRBD1. The ends lost 1 base at V and 0 bases at J; junction bases unmatched: 15. This CDR3 region has 19 residues. Germline assignment: CDR1 MNHEY and CDR2 SMNVEV (reference sequence). The CDR3 loop reads CASSLWPGTDQRSSYEQYF. The CDR3 region has the DNA TGTGCCAGCAGTTTATGGCCTGGGACAGATCAGAGGAGCTCCTACGAGCAGTACTTC.

The V call is TRBV2, the J call TRBJ1-5; D remains ambiguous. Trimming removed 11 bases from V and 0 bases from J, with 11 bases in between. CDR3 length equals 13 residues. The germline gives CDR1 SNHLY, CDR2 FYNNEI. The CDR3 DNA sequence: TGTGCCTGCGCCGGGTTTAGCAATCAGCCCCAGCATTTT. Its translation: CACAGFSNQPQHF. Full variable domain (rest looked up from reference TRBV2 and TRBJ1-5): EPEVTQTPSHQVTQMGQEVILRCVPISNHLYFYWYRQILGQKVEFLVSFYNNEISEKSEIFDDQFSVERPDGSNFTLKIRSTKLEDSAMYFCACAGFSNQPQHFGDGTRLSIL.

This chain joins TRBV20-1 and TRBJ1-1; tentatively, D is TRBD1 (5 bases). V was pared by 2 bases and J by 1 base, with 8 bases between. Germline CDR1 and CDR2: DFQATT and SNEGSKA (reference sequence). CDR3 length equals 13 residues. The CDR3 nucleotides are TGCAGTGCTAGAAAGACAGAGAACACTGAAGCTTTCTTT. It specifies CSARKTENTEAFF.

The chain is built from TRBV5-1 and TRBJ2-3; the match to TRBD2 covers 7 bases. Germline V gene sequence: CDR1 SGHRS, CDR2 YFSETQ. The CDR3 sequence is 16 residues long. V shed 4 bases, J shed 4 bases, and the junction held 12 bases outside the gene matches. The CDR3 nucleotides read TGCGCCAGCAGCCTCCTACTAACTAGCGCCCCAGATACGCAGTATTTT. Translation gives CASSLLLTSAPDTQYF. Drawing the rest from reference TRBV5-1 and TRBJ2-3, the complete variable domain is KAGVTQTPRYLIKTRGQQVTLSCSPISGHRSVSWYQQTPGQGLQFLFEYFSETQRNKGNFPGRFSGRQFSNSRSEMNVSTLELGDSALYLCASSLLLTSAPDTQYFGPGTRLTVL.

The rearrangement joins TRBV7-9 to TRBJ1-4, with 9 bases lining up with TRBD1. The length of the CDR3 is 16 residues. The junction had 7 bases not matched to a gene; V was cut back by 5 bases and J by 3 bases. CDR1 is SEHNR and CDR2 is FQNEAQ in the germline V gene (reference sequence). CDR3 sequence reads: CASSRTGVSANEKLFF. In nucleotides, the CDR3 is TGTGCCAGCAGCCGGACAGGGGTCTCGGCTAATGAAAAACTGTTTTTT.

The chain has TRBV5-1 and TRBJ2-3; the D call may be TRBD1 or TRBD2 (6 bases each). Germline V gene lookup returns CDR1 SGHRS and CDR2 YFSETQ. V lost 4 bases, J lost 2 bases, and 14 bases lay in between. This CDR3 contains 15 residues. The CDR3 DNA is TGCGCCAGCAGCCTCCCGGGGGCTACCACAGATACGCAGTATTTT. Its protein is CASSLPGATTDTQYF.

About this clonotype: A junction end diverges from the germline sequence, so it may reflect a read error. The V gene is TRBV6-5, the J gene TRBJ2-4, with TRBD2 identical over 13 bases. The V gene's germline CDR1 is MNHEY and CDR2 SVGAGI. The CDR3 is made up of 18 amino acids. DNA of the CDR3: TGTTCCAGCAGCTACACTAGCGGGGGGGCCGTATCCAAAAACATTCAGTACTTC. This sequence encodes CSSSYTSGGAVSKNIQYF.

V gene TRBV10-3 combines with J gene TRBJ1-4, with D possibly matching TRBD1 (5 bases). This CDR3 is 14 amino acids long. V lost 10 bases and J lost 2, with 14 bases in between. The germline V gene encodes CDR1 ENHRY and CDR2 SYGVKD. The CDR3 DNA follows: TGTGCCAACTATACGGGGCCTACTAATGAAAAACTGTTTTTT. This codes for CANYTGPTNEKLFF.

The chain carries TRBV7-2 and TRBJ2-3, with D tentatively TRBD2 (5 bases). Trimming left V 0 bases short and J 1 base short, with 11 bases between. The CDR3 is 16 residues long. Germline assignment: CDR1 SGHTA and CDR2 FQGNSA. This CDR3 reads CASSLAGMRGTDTQYF. For the CDR3, the DNA is TGTGCCAGCAGCTTAGCGGGGATGAGGGGCACAGATACGCAGTATTTT.

This clonotype was detected ten times or more. V and J are TRBV5-1 and TRBJ1-2, with 9 bases lining up with TRBD1. Germline trimming cut 3 bases from V and 1 base from J; bases unmatched to any gene: 4. Germline V lookup: CDR1 SGHRS, CDR2 YFSETQ. The CDR3 spans 15 residues. CDR3 coding DNA: TGCGCCAGCAGCTACGGGACAGGGTATAACTATGGCTACACCTTC. It codes for CASSYGTGYNYGYTF.

About this clonotype: One end of the junction varies from germline; a read error may be responsible. The chain uses TRBV10-3 and TRBJ2-1; 7 nucleotides line up with TRBD1. The V gene's germline CDR1 is ENHRY and CDR2 SYGVKD. This CDR3 has 14 amino acids. The CDR3 sequence: CAVSVGTDFNEQFF. The CDR3, as DNA: TGTGCCGTCAGTGTGGGGACAGATTTCAATGAGCAGTTCTTC.

In this sample, this clonotype turned up a few times. This chain connects TRBV6-6 to TRBJ1-5, with a tentative D call TRBD1 (6 bases). The V end lost 3 bases, the J end lost 7 bases, and 13 bases lay between the germline ends. The CDR3 totals 14 residues. Per the germline V gene, CDR1 is MNHNY and CDR2 is SVGAGI (reference sequence). CDR3 nucleotide sequence: TGTGCCAGCAGTTATGGGGGGGGCGTGCAGCCCCAGCATTTT. It is translated as CASSYGGGVQPQHF.

This chain connects TRBV20-1 to TRBJ2-5, with D hard to call. Trimming cost V 1 base and J 11 bases, with 17 bases left between them. The CDR3 is 13 residues long. Germline CDR1 reads DFQATT; CDR2 reads SNEGSKA (reference sequence). In DNA form, the CDR3 reads TGCAGTGCTAGAGTGGGGAAGAACAATGAGCAGTACTTC. As protein: CSARVGKNNEQYF.

The V call is TRBV7-6, the J call TRBJ1-1; 7 bases are shared with TRBD1. The CDR3 totals 15 residues. Germline CDR1 is SGHVS and CDR2 is FNYEAQ. After removal of 0 bases from V and 3 bases from J, the junction contained 4 bases not matched to a gene. In DNA, the CDR3 is TGTGCCAGCAGCTTAGCGGCGACAGGGCACACTGAAGCTTTCTTT. Translated, it gives CASSLAATGHTEAFF.

The chain links TRBV19 to TRBJ2-6; D is undetermined. V lost 4 bases and J 0 bases, leaving 13 bases between the germline ends. CDR3 size: 17 residues. Looked up from germline, CDR1 is LNHDA and CDR2 is SQIVND (reference sequence). CDR3 nucleotides: TGTGCCAGTAGTACCTGGTCGGCAAGCTCTGGGGCCAACGTCCTGACTTTC. It translates to CASSTWSASSGANVLTF.

This rearrangement joins TRBV4-1 to TRBJ1-2; D is possibly TRBD1 (5 bases). Deletions cut 1 base from V and 0 bases from J, with 12 bases between. Germline assignment: CDR1 MGHRA and CDR2 YSYEKL. The CDR3 is 16 amino acids. For the CDR3, the DNA is TGCGCCAGCAGCCAAGGTGATGGGGCAGCTAACTATGGCTACACCTTC. It yields the protein CASSQGDGAANYGYTF.

The chain is built from TRBV27 and TRBJ1-2; D possibly corresponds to TRBD1 (5 bases). V lost 6 bases to trimming and J lost 5 bases, with 19 bases between them. The germline V gene encodes CDR1 MNHEY and CDR2 SMNVEV (reference sequence). CDR3 size: 15 residues. CDR3 bases: TGTGCCAGCAGCTCCCCGCATGAGGGACGGTATGGCTACACCTTC. Encoded protein: CASSSPHEGRYGYTF.

This clonotype was picked up many times. The chain employs TRBV29-1 and TRBJ2-5; possible D gene TRBD1, 7 bases. This CDR3 spans 14 amino acids. V gave up 4 bases and J gave up 3 bases, with 15 bases separating them. CDR1 is SQVTM, CDR2 ANQGSEA, per germline. CDR3 coding DNA: TGCAGCGTTGGGCGGGACAGCGTTAAAGAGACCCAGTACTTC. It is translated as CSVGRDSVKETQYF.